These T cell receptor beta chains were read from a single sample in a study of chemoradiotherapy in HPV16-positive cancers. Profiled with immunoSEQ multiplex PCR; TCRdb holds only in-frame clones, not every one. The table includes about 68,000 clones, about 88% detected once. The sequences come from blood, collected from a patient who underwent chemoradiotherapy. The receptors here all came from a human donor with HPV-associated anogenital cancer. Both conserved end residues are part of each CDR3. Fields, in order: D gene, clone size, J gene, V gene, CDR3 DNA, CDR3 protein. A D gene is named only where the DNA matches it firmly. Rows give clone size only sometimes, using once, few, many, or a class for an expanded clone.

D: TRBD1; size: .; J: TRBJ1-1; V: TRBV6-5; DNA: TGTGCCAGCAGTTACTCAAGACAGGGGCGCAACACTGAAGCTTTCTTT; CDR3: CASSYSRQGRNTEAFF
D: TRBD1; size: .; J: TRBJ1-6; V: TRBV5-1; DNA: TGCGCCAGCAGCTTGGGGGACAGGGTGTCACCCCTCCACTTT; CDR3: CASSLGDRVSPLHF
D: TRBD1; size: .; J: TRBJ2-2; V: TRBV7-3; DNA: TGTGCCAGCAGCGCACCGTCCGGGACAGGGTATTACACCGGGGAGCTGTTTTTT; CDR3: CASSAPSGTGYYTGELFF
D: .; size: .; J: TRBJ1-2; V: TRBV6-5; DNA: TGTGCCAGCAGGTCACCCCTGGGCTACACCTTC; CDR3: CASRSPLGYTF
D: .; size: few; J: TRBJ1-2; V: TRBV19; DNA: TGTGCCAGTAGTATATCCACCAAAAACTATGGCTACACCTTC; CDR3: CASSISTKNYGYTF
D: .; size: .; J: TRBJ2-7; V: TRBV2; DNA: TGTGCCAGCACTGTGGGATACGAGCAGTACTTC; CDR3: CASTVGYEQYF
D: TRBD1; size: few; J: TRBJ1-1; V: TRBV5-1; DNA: TGCGCCAGCAGCTCGGGACAGCTACGCACTGAAGCTTTCTTT; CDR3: CASSSGQLRTEAFF
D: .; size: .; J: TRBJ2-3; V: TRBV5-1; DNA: TGCGCCAGCGGAACCACAGATACGCAGTATTTT; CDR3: CASGTTDTQYF
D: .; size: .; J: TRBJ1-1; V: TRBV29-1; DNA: TGCAGCGTTGACCCCGGAGGGGAAAAGAACACTGAAGCTTTCTTT; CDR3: CSVDPGGEKNTEAFF
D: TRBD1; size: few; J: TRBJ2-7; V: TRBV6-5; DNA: TGTGCCAGCAGTACAGGGGACAGGGGTTACGAGCAGTACTTC; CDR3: CASSTGDRGYEQYF
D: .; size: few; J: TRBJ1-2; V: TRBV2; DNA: TGTGCCAGCAGTGATCTGACTGGGCCTTATGGCTACACCTTC; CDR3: CASSDLTGPYGYTF
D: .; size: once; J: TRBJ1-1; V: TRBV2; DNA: TGTGCCAGCAGGGTAGGAGGGGCGGTCGGTGAAGCTTTCTTT; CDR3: CASRVGGAVGEAFF
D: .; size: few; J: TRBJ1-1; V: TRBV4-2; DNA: TGTGCCAGCAGCCAATGGGACGGGAACACTGAAGCTTTCTTT; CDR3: CASSQWDGNTEAFF
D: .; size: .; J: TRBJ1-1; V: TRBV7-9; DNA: TGTGCCAGCAGCTTTGCGTTGGGGGAAGCTTTCTTT; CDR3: CASSFALGEAFF
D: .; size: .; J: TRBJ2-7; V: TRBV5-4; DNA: TGTGCCAGCAGCTTAGACTTCTCCTACGAGCAGTACTTC; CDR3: CASSLDFSYEQYF
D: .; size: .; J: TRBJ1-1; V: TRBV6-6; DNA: TGTGCCAGCAGTACCTGGGGGACTGAAGCTTTCTTT; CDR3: CASSTWGTEAFF
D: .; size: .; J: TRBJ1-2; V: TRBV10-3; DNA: TGTGCCATCAGCCTACAGGAGTCCTATGGCTACACCTTC; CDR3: CAISLQESYGYTF
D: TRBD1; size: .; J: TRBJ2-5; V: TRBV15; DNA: TGTGCCACCAGCAGAGGGACAGGGGGCCAAGAGACCCAGTACTTC; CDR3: CATSRGTGGQETQYF